This TCR beta chain was profiled in a study of identical twins. MiXCR, run by TCRdb on the 5' RACE reads, gives a single entry per CDR3 protein. The data show 1.5 million to 2 million distinct CDR3 sequences, under 35% seen once. On this clonotype itself: What it recognizes is unknown.

The V end lost 8 bases, the J end lost 8 bases, and 15 bases lay between the germline ends. This CDR3 region has 13 residues. In germline, CDR1 is LNHDA, CDR2 SQIVND (reference sequence). Notes on the study in general: Conclusions rested on cross-sectional statistics rather than following the same donors. Surplus twin overlap in beta out-of-frame sequences was less pronounced. In monozygotic twins, models underestimated the sharing of out-of-frame TCR alpha. Beta clonotypes that were abundant in cord blood contained fewer insertions, a pattern absent from memory repertoires.

This TCR came from a newborn girl in good health. The specimen was cord blood. The chain employs TRBV19 and TRBJ1-4; TRBD1 might be the D (5 bases). The CDR3 DNA sequence: TGTGCCAGTCGGGACGACGAGAGGGAAAAACTGTTTTTT. This gives the protein CASRDDEREKLFF.